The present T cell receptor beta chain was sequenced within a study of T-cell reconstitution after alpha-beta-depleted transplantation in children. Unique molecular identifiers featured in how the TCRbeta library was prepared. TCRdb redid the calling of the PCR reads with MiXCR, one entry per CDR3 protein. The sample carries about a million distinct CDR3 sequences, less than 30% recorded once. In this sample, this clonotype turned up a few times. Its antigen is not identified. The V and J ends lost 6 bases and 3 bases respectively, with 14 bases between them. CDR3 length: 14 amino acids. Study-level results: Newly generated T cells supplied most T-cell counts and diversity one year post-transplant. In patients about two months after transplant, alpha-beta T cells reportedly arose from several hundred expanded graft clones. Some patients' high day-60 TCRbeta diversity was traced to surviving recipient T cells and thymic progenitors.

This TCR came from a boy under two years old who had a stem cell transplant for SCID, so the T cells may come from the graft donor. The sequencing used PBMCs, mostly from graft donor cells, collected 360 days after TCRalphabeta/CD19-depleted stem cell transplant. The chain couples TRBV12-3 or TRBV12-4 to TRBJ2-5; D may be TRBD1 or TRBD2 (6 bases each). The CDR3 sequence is CASRDPGAKETQYF. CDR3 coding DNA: TGTGCCAGCAGAGACCCGGGGGCCAAAGAGACCCAGTACTTC.